The rows below give T cell receptor beta chains drawn from one sample of a study of CD8+ T cells in alopecia areata. Libraries were prepared by immunoSEQ multiplex PCR; TCRdb keeps only in-frame clonotypes and omits some of them. Of 150,000 to 200,000 clones detected, 50% to 70% appear once; the ten largest clones hold approximately 1.3%. Sequencing used CD4+ T cells sorted from blood, obtained around week 50, from a patient treated with tofacitinib. The receptors were sampled from a human donor with alopecia areata. Each CDR3 is given with its conserved first and last residue. D genes are given only for firm matches. Where a row states a size, it is once, few, many or the class of an expanded clone; other rows omit it.

clone_size j_call v_call d_call cdr3_nt cdr3_aa
- TRBJ1-6 TRBV7-2 - TGTGCCAGCAGCTTAGCCTGGAGAACTGACCAATCACCCCTCCACTTT CASSLAWRTDQSPLHF
- TRBJ1-2 TRBV30 - TGTGCCTGGACGGGGTTGCAGCGCCCATTTGGCTACACCTTC CAWTGLQRPFGYTF
once TRBJ2-1 TRBV30 TRBD2 TGTGCCTGGAGTGTACGGAGCGGGGTTCACAATGAGCAGTTCTTC CAWSVRSGVHNEQFF
once TRBJ1-2 TRBV30 - TGTGCCTGGAGCGCCGGTATGGCAAACTATGGCTACACCTTC CAWSAGMANYGYTF
few TRBJ2-1 TRBV2 TRBD2 TGTGCCAGCAGTTTCACTAGCGGGGCGTTGGAGGAGCAGTTCTTC CASSFTSGALEEQFF
- TRBJ1-1 TRBV29-1 - TGCAGCGTTGTCGGGCGGTTCACTGAAGCTTTCTTT CSVVGRFTEAFF
once TRBJ2-5 TRBV2 - TGTGCCAGCACGGGGTTCCAAGAGACCCAGTACTTC CASTGFQETQYF
few TRBJ2-6 TRBV27 TRBD2 TGTGCCAGCAGTTCTCACTTGCGGGGGGCTGGGGCCAACGTCCTGACTTTC CASSSHLRGAGANVLTF
- TRBJ1-2 TRBV29-1 TRBD1 TGCAGCGCCCTGACAGGGGACTATGGCTACACCTTC CSALTGDYGYTF
- TRBJ1-6 TRBV7-2 TRBD1 TGTGCCAGCAGCCGGGACAGGGTCATATCACCCCTCCACTTT CASSRDRVISPLHF
- TRBJ2-6 TRBV5-6 TRBD1 TGTGCCAGCAGCTTGGTAGGACAGGGACCTCCCTCTGGGGCCAACGTCCTGACTTTC CASSLVGQGPPSGANVLTF
- TRBJ1-2 TRBV29-1 - TGCAGCGTTGTACAGGGAGGGGATGGCTACACCTTC CSVVQGGDGYTF
- TRBJ1-1 TRBV9 - TGTGCCAGCAGCGCCCAGGGAAAGAACACTGAAGCTTTCTTT CASSAQGKNTEAFF
- TRBJ1-2 TRBV29-1 - TGCAGCGTTTTTGGGGATGGCTACACCTTC CSVFGDGYTF
- TRBJ1-6 TRBV29-1 - TGCAGCGTTGCGCAGGGCCAGAATTCACCCCTCCACTTT CSVAQGQNSPLHF
once TRBJ1-1 TRBV29-1 - TGCAGCGTCCGAGGGGGGGAGACTGAAGCTTTCTTT CSVRGGETEAFF
- TRBJ1-2 TRBV30 - TGTGCCTGGAGTGCCTCGACAGCCTCGGGCTATGGCTACACCTTC CAWSASTASGYGYTF